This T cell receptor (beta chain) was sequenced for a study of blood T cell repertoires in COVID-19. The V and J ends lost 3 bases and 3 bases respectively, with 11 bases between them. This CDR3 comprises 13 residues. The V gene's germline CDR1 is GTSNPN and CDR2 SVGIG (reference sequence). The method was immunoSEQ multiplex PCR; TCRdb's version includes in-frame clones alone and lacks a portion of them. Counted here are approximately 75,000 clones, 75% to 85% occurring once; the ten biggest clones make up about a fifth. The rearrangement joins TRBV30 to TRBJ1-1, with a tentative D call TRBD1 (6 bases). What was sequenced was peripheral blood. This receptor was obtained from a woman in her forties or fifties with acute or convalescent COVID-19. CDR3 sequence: CAWRDRSYTEAFF. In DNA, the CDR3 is TGTGCCTGGAGGGACAGAAGTTACACTGAAGCTTTCTTT.